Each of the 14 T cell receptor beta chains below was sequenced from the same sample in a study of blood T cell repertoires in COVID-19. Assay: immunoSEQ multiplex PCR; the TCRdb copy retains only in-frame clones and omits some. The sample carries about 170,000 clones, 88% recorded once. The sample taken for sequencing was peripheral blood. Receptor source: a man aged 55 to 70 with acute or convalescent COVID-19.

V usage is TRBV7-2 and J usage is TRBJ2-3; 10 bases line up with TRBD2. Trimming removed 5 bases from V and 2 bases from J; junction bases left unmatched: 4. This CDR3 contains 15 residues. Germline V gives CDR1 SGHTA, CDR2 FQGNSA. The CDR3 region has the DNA TGTGCCAGCAGCCGCCTAGCGGGAGACACAGATACGCAGTATTTT. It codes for CASSRLAGDTDTQYF.

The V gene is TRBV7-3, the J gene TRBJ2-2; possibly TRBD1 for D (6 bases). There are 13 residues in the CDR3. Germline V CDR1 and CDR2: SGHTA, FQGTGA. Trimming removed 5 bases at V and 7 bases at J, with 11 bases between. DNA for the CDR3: TGTGCCAGCAGCCCCCAGGGGTTCGGGGAGCTGTTTTTT. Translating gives CASSPQGFGELFF.

CDR3 sequence: CASSIDAGGHNQPQHF. The DNA for the CDR3 is TGTGCCAGTAGTATAGATGCAGGGGGCCACAATCAGCCCCAGCATTTT. The chain joins TRBV19 to TRBJ1-5; 8 bases fit TRBD1. Trimming took 0 bases from V and 3 from J; bases not matched to a gene: 4. Germline CDR1 and CDR2: LNHDA and SQIVND (reference sequence). There are 16 residues in the CDR3.

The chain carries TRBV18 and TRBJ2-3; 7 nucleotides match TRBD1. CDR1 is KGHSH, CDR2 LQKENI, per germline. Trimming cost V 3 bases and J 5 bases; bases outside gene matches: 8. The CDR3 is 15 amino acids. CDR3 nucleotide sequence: TGTGCCAGCTCACCTAAGACAGGGTCCGGAGATACGCAGTATTTT. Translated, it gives CASSPKTGSGDTQYF.

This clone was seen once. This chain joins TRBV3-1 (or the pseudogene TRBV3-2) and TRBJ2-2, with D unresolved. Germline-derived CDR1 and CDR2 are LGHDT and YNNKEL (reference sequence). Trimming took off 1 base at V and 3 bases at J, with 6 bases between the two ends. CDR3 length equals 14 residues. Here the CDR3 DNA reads TGTGCCAGCAGCCAAGTAATCTACACCGGGGAGCTGTTTTTT. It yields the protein CASSQVIYTGELFF.

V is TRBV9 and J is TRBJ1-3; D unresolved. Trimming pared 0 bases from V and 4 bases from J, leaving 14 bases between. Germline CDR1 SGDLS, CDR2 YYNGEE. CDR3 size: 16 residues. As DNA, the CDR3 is TGTGCCAGCAGCGTAGAAAGTTCCAGGTGGGGAAACACCATATATTTT. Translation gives CASSVESSRWGNTIYF.

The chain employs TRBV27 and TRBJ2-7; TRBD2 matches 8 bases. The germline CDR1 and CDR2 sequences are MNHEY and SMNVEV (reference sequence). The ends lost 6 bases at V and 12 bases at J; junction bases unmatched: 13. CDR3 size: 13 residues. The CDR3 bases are TGTGCCAGCAGCCCGGGACTAGTCCCCCGGCGGTACTTC. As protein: CASSPGLVPRRYF.

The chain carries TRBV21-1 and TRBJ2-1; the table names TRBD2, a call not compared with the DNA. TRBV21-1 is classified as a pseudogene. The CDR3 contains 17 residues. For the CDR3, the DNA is TGTGCCAGCAGCACCCCGGGAAGGCGGTTTCCTCCCAATGAGCAGTTCTTC. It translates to CASSTPGRRFPPNEQFF.

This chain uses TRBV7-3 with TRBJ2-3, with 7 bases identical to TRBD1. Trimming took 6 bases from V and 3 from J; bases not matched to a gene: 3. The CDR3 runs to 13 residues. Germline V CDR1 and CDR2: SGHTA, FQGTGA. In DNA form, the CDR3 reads TGTGCCAGCAGGCCGACAGGGACAGATACGCAGTATTTT. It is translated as CASRPTGTDTQYF.

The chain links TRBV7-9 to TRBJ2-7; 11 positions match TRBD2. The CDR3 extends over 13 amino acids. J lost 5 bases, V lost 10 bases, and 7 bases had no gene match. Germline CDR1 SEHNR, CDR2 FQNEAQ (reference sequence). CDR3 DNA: TGTGCCACCCCGGGACTAGCGGACCACGAGCAGTACTTC. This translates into CATPGLADHEQYF.

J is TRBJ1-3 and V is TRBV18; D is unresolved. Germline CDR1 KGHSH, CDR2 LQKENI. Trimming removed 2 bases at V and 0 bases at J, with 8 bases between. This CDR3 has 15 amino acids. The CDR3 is CASSPDKNSGNTIYF. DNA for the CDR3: TGTGCCAGCTCACCAGACAAGAACTCTGGAAACACCATATATTTT. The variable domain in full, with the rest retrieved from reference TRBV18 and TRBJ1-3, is NAGVMQNPRHLVRRRGQEARLRCSPMKGHSHVYWYRQLPEEGLKFMVYLQKENIIDESGMPKERFSAEFPKEGPSILRIQQVVRGDSAAYFCASSPDKNSGNTIYFGEGSWLTVV.

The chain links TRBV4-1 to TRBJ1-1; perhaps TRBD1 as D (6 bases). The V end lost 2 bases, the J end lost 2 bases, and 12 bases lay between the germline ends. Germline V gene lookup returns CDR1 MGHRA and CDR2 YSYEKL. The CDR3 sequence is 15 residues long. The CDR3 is CASSQSHRANTEAFF. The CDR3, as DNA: TGCGCCAGCAGCCAAAGCCACAGGGCCAACACTGAAGCTTTCTTT.

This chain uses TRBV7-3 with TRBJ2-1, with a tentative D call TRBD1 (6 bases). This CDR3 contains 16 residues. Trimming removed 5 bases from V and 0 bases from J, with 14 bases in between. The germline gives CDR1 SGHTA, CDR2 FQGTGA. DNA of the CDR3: TGTGCCAGCAGCGCGACCGACAGGAACTCCTACAATGAGCAGTTCTTC. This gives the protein CASSATDRNSYNEQFF.

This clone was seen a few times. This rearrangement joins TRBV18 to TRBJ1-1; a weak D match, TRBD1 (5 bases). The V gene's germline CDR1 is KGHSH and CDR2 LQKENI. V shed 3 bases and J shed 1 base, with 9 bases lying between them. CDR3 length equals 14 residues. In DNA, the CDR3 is TGTGCCAGCTCACCTGGGGCAGCGAACACTGAAGCTTTCTTT. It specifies CASSPGAANTEAFF.